This paragraph reports one TCR beta chain. The sample comes from a study of blood T cell repertoires in COVID-19. This CDR3 has 17 residues. The germline V gene encodes CDR1 GTSNPN and CDR2 SVGIG (reference sequence). The junction had 11 bases not matched to a gene; V was cut back by 6 bases and J by 0 bases. Per the original data handling: Amplification of reference gene primers was used by the study to estimate nucleated cell counts. The table came from immunoSEQ multiplex PCR; TCRdb's copy has only in-frame clones and leaves some out. V and J calls and clone size follow that table, whereas D and trimming were derived from the DNA. This table has 100,000 to 140,000 clones, roughly 80% appearing once.

Material: peripheral blood. The V call is TRBV30, the J call TRBJ2-4, with TRBD1 matching 10 bases. The receptor's source is a human donor in a cohort sampled during active COVID-19. CDR3 DNA: TGTGCCTGCCGGGACAGGGGAAGGGGAGCAGCCAAAAACATTCAGTACTTC. Its translation is CACRDRGRGAAKNIQYF.